The rows below give T cell receptor beta chains drawn from one sample of a study of graft-versus-host responses after intestinal transplantation. The table came from immunoSEQ multiplex PCR; TCRdb's copy has only in-frame clones and leaves some out. The repertoire holds just under 65,000 clones, with roughly 90% as singletons. Sequencing was performed on ileum tissue, taken 350 to 400 days after transplant. Every receptor here comes from a human patient who received an intestinal transplant, so some T cells may come from the graft donor. Each CDR3 is given with its conserved first and last residue. A D gene is named only where the DNA matches it firmly. Clone size is shown for a subset of rows, as once, few, many or a class of expanded clone.

D,V,J,size,CDR3,DNA
NA,TRBV6-1,TRBJ2-5,NA,CASKRGSSETQYF,TGTGCCAGCAAGAGGGGGAGTTCAGAGACCCAGTACTTC
NA,TRBV4-1,TRBJ1-2,NA,CASSQERGANYGYTF,TGCGCCAGCAGCCAAGAGAGGGGGGCTAACTATGGCTACACCTTC
TRBD2,TRBV19,TRBJ2-7,NA,CASSIDLIAGEGEQYF,TGTGCCAGTAGTATAGATCTGATAGCGGGAGAGGGTGAGCAGTACTTC
NA,TRBV11-2,TRBJ1-2,NA,CASSSSPGGWYYGYTF,TGTGCCAGCAGCTCATCACCGGGGGGTTGGTACTATGGCTACACCTTC
TRBD1,TRBV7-6,TRBJ1-4,NA,CASSPWDRGWEKLFF,TGTGCCAGCAGCCCCTGGGACAGGGGGTGGGAAAAACTGTTTTTT
NA,TRBV9,TRBJ2-5,once,CASSVEGVWETQYF,TGTGCCAGCAGCGTAGAGGGAGTTTGGGAGACCCAGTACTTC
NA,TRBV11-2,TRBJ1-6,NA,CASSLDPAGVNSPLHF,TGTGCCAGCAGCTTAGATCCCGCAGGGGTTAATTCACCCCTCCACTTT
NA,TRBV11-2,TRBJ2-3,NA,CASSLVTREQGDTQYF,TGTGCCAGCAGCTTAGTCACCAGGGAGCAGGGAGATACGCAGTATTTT
NA,TRBV6-1,TRBJ2-7,NA,CASSEKGPYEQYF,TGTGCCAGCAGTGAGAAGGGGCCATACGAGCAGTACTTC
NA,TRBV28,TRBJ1-4,few,CASSPRTKDEKLFF,TGTGCCAGCAGTCCACGGACAAAGGATGAAAAACTGTTTTTT
TRBD2,TRBV7-9,TRBJ2-7,NA,CASSWAGTSDEQYF,TGTGCCAGCAGCTGGGCCGGGACTAGCGACGAGCAGTACTTC
NA,TRBV29-1,TRBJ1-1,NA,CSVEGLSGAVNTEAFF,TGCAGCGTTGAAGGCTTGTCAGGGGCTGTGAACACTGAAGCTTTCTTT
NA,TRBV5-4,TRBJ2-3,NA,CASSSRIFLRGADTQYF,TGTGCCAGCAGCTCCCGTATCTTCTTGCGCGGCGCAGATACGCAGTATTTT
NA,TRBV29-1,TRBJ1-1,NA,CSVEGGGRTEAFF,TGCAGCGTTGAGGGAGGGGGTAGGACTGAAGCTTTCTTT
TRBD1,TRBV11-2,TRBJ2-2,NA,CASSSLLGQGAPTGELFF,TGTGCCAGCAGCTCCCTACTCGGACAGGGGGCGCCCACCGGGGAGCTGTTTTTT
NA,TRBV5-1,TRBJ2-1,NA,CASSLQWMGQGEQFF,TGCGCCAGCAGCCTACAATGGATGGGGCAAGGGGAGCAGTTCTTC
NA,TRBV30,TRBJ1-2,NA,CAWILRGDGYTF,TGTGCCTGGATATTAAGAGGGGATGGCTACACCTTC
NA,TRBV6-6,TRBJ1-6,once,CASSYSGREGKPLHF,TGTGCCAGCAGTTATTCGGGCAGGGAGGGAAAACCCCTCCACTTT
NA,TRBV6-1,TRBJ1-5,NA,CASREQVGSTNQPQHF,TGTGCCAGCAGGGAACAGGTAGGGAGTACAAATCAGCCCCAGCATTTT
NA,TRBV6-5,TRBJ2-7,NA,CASSYSFRGEQYF,TGTGCCAGCAGTTACTCGTTTAGGGGCGAGCAGTACTTC
NA,TRBV5-1,TRBJ1-1,NA,CASSLISTNTEAFF,TGCGCCAGCAGCTTAATCTCCACTAACACTGAAGCTTTCTTT
NA,TRBV6-1,TRBJ2-7,NA,CASSQRVYEQYF,TGTGCCAGCAGCCAGCGGGTGTACGAGCAGTACTTC
NA,TRBV6-5,TRBJ1-1,NA,CASSAGGTEAFF,TGTGCCAGCAGTGCCGGGGGGACTGAAGCTTTCTTT
NA,TRBV2,TRBJ2-1,NA,CASNRLLPAHEGGEQFF,TGTGCCAGCAACCGTCTTCTTCCCGCCCACGAGGGGGGTGAGCAGTTCTTC
NA,TRBV6-5,TRBJ2-5,once,CASSPGLRAETQYF,TGTGCCAGCAGCCCGGGACTCCGAGCGGAGACCCAGTACTTC
NA,TRBV11-2,TRBJ1-1,NA,CARASEAFF,TGTGCCAGGGCCTCTGAAGCTTTCTTT
NA,TRBV7-3,TRBJ1-2,NA,CASSLPRPGDGLGPYGYTF,TGTGCCAGCAGCTTACCCCGGCCAGGCGATGGTCTCGGCCCCTATGGCTACACCTTC
NA,TRBV29-1,TRBJ2-1,NA,CSVTTDSYNEQFF,TGCAGCGTAACGACTGACTCCTACAATGAGCAGTTCTTC
NA,TRBV30,TRBJ1-1,NA,CAWSEGIMNTEAFF,TGTGCCTGGAGCGAGGGGATCATGAACACTGAAGCTTTCTTT
NA,TRBV5-1,TRBJ1-1,NA,CASSLQGPMNTEAFF,TGCGCCAGCAGCTTGCAGGGGCCCATGAACACTGAAGCTTTCTTT
NA,TRBV29-1,TRBJ1-1,NA,CSVEVGLYTEAFF,TGCAGCGTTGAAGTAGGACTGTACACTGAAGCTTTCTTT